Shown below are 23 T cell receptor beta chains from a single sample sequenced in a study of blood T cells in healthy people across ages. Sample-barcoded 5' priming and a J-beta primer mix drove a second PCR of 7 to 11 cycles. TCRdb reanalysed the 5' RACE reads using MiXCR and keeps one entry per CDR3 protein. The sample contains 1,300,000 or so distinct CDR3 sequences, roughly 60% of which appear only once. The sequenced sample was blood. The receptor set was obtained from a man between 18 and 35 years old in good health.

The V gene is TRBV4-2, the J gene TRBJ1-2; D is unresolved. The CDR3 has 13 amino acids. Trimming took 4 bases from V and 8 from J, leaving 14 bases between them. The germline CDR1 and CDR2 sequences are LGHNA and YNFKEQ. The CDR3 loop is CASSPPKPGGYTF. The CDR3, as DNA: TGTGCCAGCAGCCCGCCCAAACCGGGGGGCTACACCTTC.

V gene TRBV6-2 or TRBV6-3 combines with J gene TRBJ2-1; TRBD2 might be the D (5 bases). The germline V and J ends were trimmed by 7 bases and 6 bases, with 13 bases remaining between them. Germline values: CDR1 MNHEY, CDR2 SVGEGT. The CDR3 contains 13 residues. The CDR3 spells CASNADFPNEQFF. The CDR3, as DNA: TGTGCCAGCAACGCGGACTTCCCCAATGAGCAGTTCTTC.

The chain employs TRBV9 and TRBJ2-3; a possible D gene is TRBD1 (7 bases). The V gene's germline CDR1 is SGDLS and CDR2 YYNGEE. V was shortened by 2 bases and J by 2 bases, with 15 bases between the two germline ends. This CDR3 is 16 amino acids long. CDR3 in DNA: TGTGCCAGCAGCGTGGGCGGGACAGCGAACACAGATACGCAGTATTTT. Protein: CASSVGGTANTDTQYF. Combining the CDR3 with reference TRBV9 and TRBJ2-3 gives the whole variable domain DSGVTQTPKHLITATGQRVTLRCSPRSGDLSVYWYQQSLDQGLQFLIQYYNGEERAKGNILERFSAQQFPDLHSELNLSSLELGDSALYFCASSVGGTANTDTQYFGPGTRLTVL.

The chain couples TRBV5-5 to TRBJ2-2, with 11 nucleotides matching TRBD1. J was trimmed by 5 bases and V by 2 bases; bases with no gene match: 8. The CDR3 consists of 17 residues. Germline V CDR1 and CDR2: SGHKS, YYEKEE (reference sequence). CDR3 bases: TGTGCCAGCAGCTTTCGGACAGGGGGCGCGGGAACCGGGGAGCTGTTTTTT. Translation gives CASSFRTGGAGTGELFF.

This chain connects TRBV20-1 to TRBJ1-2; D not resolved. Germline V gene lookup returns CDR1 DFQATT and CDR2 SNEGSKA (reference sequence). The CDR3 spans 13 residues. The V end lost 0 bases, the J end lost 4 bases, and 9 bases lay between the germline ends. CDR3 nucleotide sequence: TGCAGTGCTAGAGATCTCCATAGCTATGGCTACACCTTC. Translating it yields CSARDLHSYGYTF.

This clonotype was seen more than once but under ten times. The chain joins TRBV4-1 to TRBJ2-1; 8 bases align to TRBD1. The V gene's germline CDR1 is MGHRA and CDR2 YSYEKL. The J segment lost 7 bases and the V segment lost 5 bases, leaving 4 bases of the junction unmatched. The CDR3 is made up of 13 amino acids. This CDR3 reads CASSTRTGNEQFF. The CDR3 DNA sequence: TGCGCCAGCAGCACTCGGACAGGGAATGAGCAGTTCTTC.

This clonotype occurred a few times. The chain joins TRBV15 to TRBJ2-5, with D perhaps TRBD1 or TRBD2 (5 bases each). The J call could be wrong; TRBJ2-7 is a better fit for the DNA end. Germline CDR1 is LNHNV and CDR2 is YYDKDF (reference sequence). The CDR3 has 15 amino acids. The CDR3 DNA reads TGTGCCACCAGCAGAGATCCCGGCCAGGGACACGAGCAGTACTTC. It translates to CATSRDPGQGHEQYF.

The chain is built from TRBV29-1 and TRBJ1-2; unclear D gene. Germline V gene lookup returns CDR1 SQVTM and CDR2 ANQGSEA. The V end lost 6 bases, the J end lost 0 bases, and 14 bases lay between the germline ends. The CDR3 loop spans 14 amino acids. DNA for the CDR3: TGCAGCGTCAGGTTGGGAGAGACTAACTATGGCTACACCTTC. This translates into CSVRLGETNYGYTF.

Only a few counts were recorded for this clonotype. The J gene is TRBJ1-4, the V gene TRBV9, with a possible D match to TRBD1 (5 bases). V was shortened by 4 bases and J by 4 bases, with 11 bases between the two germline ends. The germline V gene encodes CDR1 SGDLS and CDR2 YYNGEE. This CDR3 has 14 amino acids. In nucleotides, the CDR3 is TGTGCCAGCAGCCTTGGCAGGGATAATGAAAAACTGTTTTTT. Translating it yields CASSLGRDNEKLFF.

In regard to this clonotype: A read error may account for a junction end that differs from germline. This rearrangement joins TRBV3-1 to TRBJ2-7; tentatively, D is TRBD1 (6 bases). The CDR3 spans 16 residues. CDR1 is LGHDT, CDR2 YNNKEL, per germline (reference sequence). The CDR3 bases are TGTGCCTGCAGCCAACCCTACGAAGGGGGTAGTAACGAGCAGTACTTC. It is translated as CACSQPYEGGSNEQYF.

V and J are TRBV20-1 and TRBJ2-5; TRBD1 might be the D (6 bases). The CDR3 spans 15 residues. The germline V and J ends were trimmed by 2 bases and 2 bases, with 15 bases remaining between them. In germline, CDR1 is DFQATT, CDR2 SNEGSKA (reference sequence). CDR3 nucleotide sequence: TGCAGTGCTAGACCGATCGGACAGAGACAAGAGACCCAGTACTTC. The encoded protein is CSARPIGQRQETQYF.

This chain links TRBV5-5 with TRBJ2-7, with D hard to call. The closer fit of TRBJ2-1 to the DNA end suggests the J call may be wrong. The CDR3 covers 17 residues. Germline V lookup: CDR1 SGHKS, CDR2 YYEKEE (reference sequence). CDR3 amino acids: CASSEVDLGLSSYEQFF. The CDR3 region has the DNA TGTGCCAGCAGCGAGGTAGATCTGGGCCTCAGCTCCTACGAGCAGTTCTTC.

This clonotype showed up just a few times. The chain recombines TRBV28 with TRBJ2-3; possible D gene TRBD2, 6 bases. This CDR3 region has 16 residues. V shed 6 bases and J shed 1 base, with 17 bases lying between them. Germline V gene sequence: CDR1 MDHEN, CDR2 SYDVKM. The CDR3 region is CASSHGGHGGTDTQYF. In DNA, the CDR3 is TGTGCCAGCAGCCACGGGGGTCACGGGGGCACAGATACGCAGTATTTT.

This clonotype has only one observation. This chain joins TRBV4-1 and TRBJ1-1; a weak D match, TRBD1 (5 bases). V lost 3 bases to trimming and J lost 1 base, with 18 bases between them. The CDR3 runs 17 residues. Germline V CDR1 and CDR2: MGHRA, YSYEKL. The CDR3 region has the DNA TGCGCCAGCAGCCAGCTGCGGGGGGTACCGGGGAACACTGAAGCTTTCTTT. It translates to CASSQLRGVPGNTEAFF.

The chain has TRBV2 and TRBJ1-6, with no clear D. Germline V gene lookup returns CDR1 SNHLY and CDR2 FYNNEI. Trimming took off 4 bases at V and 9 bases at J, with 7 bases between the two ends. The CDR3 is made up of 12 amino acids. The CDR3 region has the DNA TGTGCCAGCAGTGCATCCGGTTCACCCCTCCACTTT. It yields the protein CASSASGSPLHF.

CDR3 protein: CASSHGVVNTDTQYF. The CDR3, as DNA: TGCGCCAGCAGCCACGGGGTGGTGAACACAGATACGCAGTATTTT. The V call is TRBV4-1, the J call TRBJ2-3; possible D gene TRBD2, 5 bases. The CDR3 runs to 15 residues. The germline gives CDR1 MGHRA, CDR2 YSYEKL. V was clipped by 3 bases and J by 2 bases, with 12 bases between them.

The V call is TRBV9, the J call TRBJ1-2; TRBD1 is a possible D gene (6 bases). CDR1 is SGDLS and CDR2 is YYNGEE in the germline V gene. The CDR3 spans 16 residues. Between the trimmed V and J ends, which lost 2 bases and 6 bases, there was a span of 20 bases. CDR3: CASSVSRDKLLDGYTF. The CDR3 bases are TGTGCCAGCAGCGTGTCCCGGGACAAGTTGTTGGATGGCTACACCTTC.

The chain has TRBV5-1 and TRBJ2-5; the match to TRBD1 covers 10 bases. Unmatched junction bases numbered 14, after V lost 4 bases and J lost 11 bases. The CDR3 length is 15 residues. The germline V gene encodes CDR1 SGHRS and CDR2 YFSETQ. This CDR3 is CASSTGQGGSLEQYF. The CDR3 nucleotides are TGCGCCAGCAGCACCGGACAGGGGGGTTCCCTGGAGCAGTACTTC.

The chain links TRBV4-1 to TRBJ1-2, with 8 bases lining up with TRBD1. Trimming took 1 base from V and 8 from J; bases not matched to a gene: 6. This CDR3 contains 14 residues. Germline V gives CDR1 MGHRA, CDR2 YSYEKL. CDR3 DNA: TGCGCCAGCAGCCAAGTAGGACAGGGAAGCGGCTACACCTTC. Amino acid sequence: CASSQVGQGSGYTF.

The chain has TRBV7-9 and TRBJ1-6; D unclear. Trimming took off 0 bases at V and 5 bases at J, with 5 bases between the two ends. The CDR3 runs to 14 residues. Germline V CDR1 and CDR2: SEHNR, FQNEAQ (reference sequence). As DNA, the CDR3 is TGTGCCAGCAGCTTAGCGTGGGATAATTCACCCCTCCACTTT. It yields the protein CASSLAWDNSPLHF.

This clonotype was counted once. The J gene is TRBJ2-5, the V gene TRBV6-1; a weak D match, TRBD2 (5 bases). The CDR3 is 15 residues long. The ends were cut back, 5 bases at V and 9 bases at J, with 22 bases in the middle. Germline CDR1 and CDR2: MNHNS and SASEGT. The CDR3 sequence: CASSLRTGRSASQYF. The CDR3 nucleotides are TGTGCCAGCAGTCTACGTACTGGGAGATCCGCGTCCCAGTACTTC.

The DNA of the CDR3 is TGCAGTGCGGTGGTAGCGGGGGGGACATCCGGAGATACGCAGTATTTT. Its translation: CSAVVAGGTSGDTQYF. The gene calls are TRBV20-1 and TRBJ2-3, with 11 positions matching TRBD2. Germline assignment: CDR1 DFQATT and CDR2 SNEGSKA (reference sequence). V shed 6 bases, J shed 5 bases, and the junction held 13 bases outside the gene matches. The CDR3 is made up of 16 amino acids.

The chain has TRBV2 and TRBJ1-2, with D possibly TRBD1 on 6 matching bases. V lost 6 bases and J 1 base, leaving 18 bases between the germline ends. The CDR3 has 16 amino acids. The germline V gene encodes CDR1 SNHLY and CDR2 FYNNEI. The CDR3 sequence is CASSPTQTGFNYGYTF. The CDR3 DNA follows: TGTGCCAGCAGCCCTACACAGACAGGTTTTAACTATGGCTACACCTTC.